The 24 T cell receptor beta chains listed next were all sequenced from one sample in a study of glioma-infiltrating T cells. Amplification of TCR alpha and beta CDR3 regions from RNA used iRepertoire nested multiplex PCR. TCRdb re-called the multiplex PCR reads with MiXCR, one entry per CDR3 protein. The sample shows more than 300,000 distinct CDR3 sequences, less than 50% of them seen only once. The sample consisted of glioma tissue, nonneoplastic brain tissue, or PBMCs (not recorded which). These receptors were taken from a human donor with low-grade glioma or glioblastoma, undergoing nonglioma brain surgery, or in good health (not recorded which).

With respect to this clonotype: As the CDR3 is not closed by the conserved phenylalanine or tryptophan, this likely results from a read error. The V call is TRBV14, the J call TRBJ1-5; D is unclear. Germline-derived CDR1 and CDR2 are SGHDN and FVKESK. V dropped 0 bases and J dropped 0 bases, with 9 bases sitting between them. The CDR3 runs to 16 residues. CDR3 DNA: TGTGCCAGCAGCCAAGATGCGGCAAATAGCAATCAGCCCCAGCATTCT. Amino acids: CASSQDAANSNQPQHS.

This clonotype was observed a few times. This chain uses TRBV25-1 with TRBJ1-2, with D perhaps matching TRBD1 (6 bases). The CDR3 is 13 residues long. The V end lost 0 bases, the J end lost 8 bases, and 10 bases lay between the germline ends. Looked up from germline, CDR1 is MGHDK and CDR2 is SYGVNS. CDR3 sequence: CASSEYGGRGYTF. The CDR3 DNA reads TGTGCCAGCAGTGAATATGGGGGGCGCGGCTACACCTTC.

For this clonotype: The junction departs from germline at one end; a sequencing error may be responsible. J is TRBJ2-7 and V is TRBV18; D might be TRBD2 (6 bases). TRBJ2-1 matches the DNA end more closely, so the J call is doubtful. The germline V gene has CDR1 KGHSH and CDR2 LQKENI. This CDR3 has 13 residues. CDR3 amino acids: CANSPGLLDEQFF. The CDR3, as DNA: TGTGCCAACTCACCGGGACTGTTGGATGAGCAGTTCTTC.

A note on this clonotype: Since a much larger clone is just one base distant, this may be a read error. The rearrangement links TRBV28 to TRBJ1-2; D is perhaps TRBD1 (5 bases). Germline loops: CDR1 MDHEN, CDR2 SYDVKM. CDR3 length: 15 residues. V was cut by 6 bases and J by 4 bases, with 18 bases left in between. The CDR3 is CASSDIPLGAYGYTF. Written as DNA, the CDR3 is TGTGCCAGCAGCGATATCCCACTAGGGGCCTATGGCTACACCTTC.

On this clonotype itself: The germline gene is not matched at one end of the junction; a read error may be the cause. The CDR3 loop is CAPSRGPSGSSYEQYF. CDR3 nucleotides: TGTGCCCCCAGCAGAGGTCCCAGCGGGAGCTCCTACGAGCAGTACTTC. The V call is TRBV15, the J call TRBJ2-1; 8 bases fit TRBD2. The end of the DNA aligns better with TRBJ2-7, so the J call may be wrong. This CDR3 contains 16 residues. Germline V CDR1 and CDR2: LNHNV, YYDKDF (reference sequence).

Details on this clonotype: The junction shows a germline mismatch at one end, possibly a read error. The chain has TRBV20-1 and TRBJ1-1; 7 nucleotides line up with TRBD1. Germline loops: CDR1 DFQATT, CDR2 SNEGSKA (reference sequence). The CDR3 has 13 amino acids. CDR3 sequence reads: CSAPSGTDTETFF. The CDR3, as DNA: TGCAGTGCTCCCTCGGGGACAGATACTGAAACTTTCTTT.

This clonotype has more than one count but fewer than ten. The chain joins TRBV7-2 to TRBJ2-7; D is uncertain. V was trimmed by 0 bases and J by 7 bases, leaving 13 bases between them. Germline V gene sequence: CDR1 SGHTA, CDR2 FQGNSA. The CDR3 contains 14 residues. The CDR3, as DNA: TGTGCCAGCAGCTTAGCGAAGGGCGAAGGGGAGCAGTACTTC. Protein sequence: CASSLAKGEGEQYF.

This clonotype was recorded a few times. The chain combines TRBV6-6 with TRBJ2-7; no reliable D call. CDR1 and CDR2 from the germline V gene are MNHNY and SVGAGI (reference sequence). V lost 2 bases and J lost 3, with 8 bases in between. The CDR3 spans 13 residues. The CDR3 here is CASSYGHLYEQYF. As DNA, the CDR3 is TGTGCCAGCAGTTACGGGCATCTCTACGAGCAGTACTTC.

The V call is TRBV6-2 or TRBV6-3, the J call TRBJ2-1, with 9 bases aligning to TRBD1. Unmatched junction bases numbered 7, after V lost 4 bases and J lost 6 bases. CDR1 and CDR2 from the germline V gene are MNHEY and SVGEGT. This CDR3 region has 15 residues. The CDR3 DNA is TGTGCCAGCAGTTGGGGGGACAGGGTGGTCAATGAGCAGTTCTTC. It yields the protein CASSWGDRVVNEQFF.

The J gene is TRBJ2-3, the V gene TRBV28; 13 nucleotides line up with TRBD2. There are 16 residues in the CDR3. V was clipped by 5 bases and J by 4 bases; unmatched bases: 6. CDR1 is MDHEN and CDR2 is SYDVKM in the germline V gene. CDR3 in amino acids: CASSRPGLAGADTQYF. Written as DNA, the CDR3 is TGTGCCAGCAGTCGTCCCGGACTAGCGGGAGCAGATACGCAGTATTTT.

This clonotype was found many times. The chain couples TRBV20-1 to TRBJ1-2; D remains ambiguous. Trimming left V 0 bases short and J 7 bases short, with 12 bases between. In germline, CDR1 is DFQATT, CDR2 SNEGSKA (reference sequence). CDR3 length equals 13 residues. The CDR3 loop reads CSARDEEGVGYTF. CDR3 nucleotides: TGCAGTGCTAGAGATGAAGAGGGTGTTGGCTACACCTTC.

This clonotype occurred many times. The rearrangement uses TRBV24-1 and TRBJ2-1; 7 bases are a match to TRBD1. V trimming: 3 bases; J trimming: 0 bases; junction bases outside the gene matches: 1. Germline V gene sequence: CDR1 KGHDR, CDR2 SFDVKD. CDR3 length: 15 residues. CDR3 in DNA: TGTGCCACCAGTGATGCAGGGGGCTCCTACAATGAGCAGTTCTTC. Translation: CATSDAGGSYNEQFF.

The genes are TRBV12-3 or TRBV12-4 and TRBJ1-3; D unresolved. This CDR3 is built from 12 residues. Trimming pared 1 base from V and 7 bases from J, leaving 5 bases between. The CDR3 is CASSLGPNTIYF. The CDR3 DNA is TGTGCCAGCAGTTTAGGCCCTAACACCATATATTTT.

A few counts support this clonotype. J is TRBJ1-1 and V is TRBV29-1; 9 bases agree with TRBD1. Germline V gene data show CDR1 as SQVTM and CDR2 as ANQGSEA. There are 12 residues in the CDR3. Losses at the gene ends were 5 bases for V and 7 bases for J; bases not matched to a gene: 5. The CDR3 coding sequence is TGCAGCGTTCGGACAGGGGAGGGTGAAGCTTTCTTT. Protein: CSVRTGEGEAFF.

Of note for this clonotype: A much larger clonotype is one base distant, so this may be a read error. V and J are TRBV28 and TRBJ1-6; a weak D match, TRBD1 (6 bases). The germline V and J ends were trimmed by 9 bases and 7 bases, with 16 bases remaining between them. The CDR3 is made up of 14 amino acids. Per the germline V gene, CDR1 is MDHEN and CDR2 is SYDVKM. The CDR3 loop reads CASIRGARNSPLHF. The CDR3 DNA follows: TGTGCCAGTATCAGGGGCGCGAGGAATTCACCCCTCCACTTT.

As to this clonotype: A read error may explain this, as a much larger clone is one base away. The chain combines TRBV27 with TRBJ1-1; perhaps TRBD1 as D (6 bases). The CDR3 has 17 amino acids. Germline loops: CDR1 MNHEY, CDR2 SMNVEV (reference sequence). The CDR3 DNA follows: TGTGCCAGCAGTTTATACTTCGGGACACCCTTGAACACTAAAGCTTTCTTT. This sequence encodes CASSLYFGTPLNTKAFF.

Details on this clonotype: One base away lies a much larger clone, so this may be a sequencing read error. The rearrangement links TRBV28 to TRBJ2-1, with D possibly matching TRBD1 (5 bases). CDR1 MDHEN and CDR2 SYDVKM come from the germline V gene. The CDR3 sequence is 15 residues long. Trimming removed 4 bases at V and 6 bases at J, with 16 bases between. CDR3 sequence (DNA): TGTGCCAGCAGTTCAGGGCCCCTCCACTGCAATGAGCAGTTCTTC. Protein: CASSSGPLHCNEQFF.

This clonotype was counted between two and nine times. The chain links TRBV19 to TRBJ1-2; D perhaps matches TRBD1 (6 bases). Germline V gene data show CDR1 as LNHDA and CDR2 as SQIVND (reference sequence). V lost 3 bases and J 8 bases, leaving 10 bases between the germline ends. This CDR3 is built from 12 residues. The CDR3 DNA reads as TGTGCCAGTAGTATGGGACATAACGGCTACACCTTC. This codes for CASSMGHNGYTF.

The J gene is TRBJ1-2, the V gene TRBV19, with a tentative D call TRBD1 (5 bases). The CDR3 spans 14 residues. V shed 7 bases and J shed 3 bases, with 15 bases lying between them. Germline V gene lookup returns CDR1 LNHDA and CDR2 SQIVND (reference sequence). For the CDR3, the DNA is TGTGCCAGTACTGGGGGGGGAGTAGACTATGGCTACACCTTC. Translating it yields CASTGGGVDYGYTF.

In the case of this clonotype: Sequence at one end of the junction differs from germline and may be a read error. This sequence joins TRBV12-3 or TRBV12-4 and TRBJ2-7; D might be TRBD1 or TRBD2, each matching 5 bases. The CDR3 extends over 12 amino acids. The CDR3 reads CASRLRGREQYF. In nucleotides, the CDR3 is TGCGCCAGCAGACTGAGGGGAAGGGAGCAGTACTTC.

This clonotype showed up many times. V and J are TRBV27 and TRBJ2-7, with a tentative D call TRBD1 (5 bases). V dropped 3 bases and J dropped 4 bases, with 13 bases sitting between them. In germline, CDR1 is MNHEY, CDR2 SMNVEV (reference sequence). CDR3 size: 14 residues. As DNA, the CDR3 is TGTGCCAGCAGTTTTGGGGCTTTAGGGTACGAGCAGTACTTC. It specifies CASSFGALGYEQYF.

This clonotype has a handful of counts. The CDR3 DNA is TGTGCCAGCAGCCCCAACGGACGTCCCGGCGAGCAGTACTTC. The encoded protein is CASSPNGRPGEQYF. The rearrangement uses TRBV27 and TRBJ2-7, with D unresolved. Germline V gene sequence: CDR1 MNHEY, CDR2 SMNVEV (reference sequence). V lost 6 bases to trimming and J lost 6 bases, with 18 bases between them. CDR3 length equals 14 residues.

There are a few counts of this clonotype. The genes are TRBV4-2 and TRBJ1-1, with D unclear. This CDR3 contains 12 residues. Germline CDR1 reads LGHNA; CDR2 reads YNFKEQ. Trimming removed 1 base from V and 8 bases from J, with 8 bases in between. The CDR3 sequence is CASSQVESEAFF. CDR3 bases: TGTGCCAGCAGCCAAGTAGAGTCGGAAGCTTTCTTT.

This clonotype has only a few counts. The chain recombines TRBV20-1 with TRBJ2-7; D uncertain. The CDR3 totals 12 residues. Germline CDR1 and CDR2: DFQATT and SNEGSKA (reference sequence). V was trimmed by 1 base and J by 4 bases, leaving 8 bases between them. The CDR3 DNA sequence: TGCAGTGCTAGAGCGACGACTTACGAGCAGTACTTC. As protein: CSARATTYEQYF.